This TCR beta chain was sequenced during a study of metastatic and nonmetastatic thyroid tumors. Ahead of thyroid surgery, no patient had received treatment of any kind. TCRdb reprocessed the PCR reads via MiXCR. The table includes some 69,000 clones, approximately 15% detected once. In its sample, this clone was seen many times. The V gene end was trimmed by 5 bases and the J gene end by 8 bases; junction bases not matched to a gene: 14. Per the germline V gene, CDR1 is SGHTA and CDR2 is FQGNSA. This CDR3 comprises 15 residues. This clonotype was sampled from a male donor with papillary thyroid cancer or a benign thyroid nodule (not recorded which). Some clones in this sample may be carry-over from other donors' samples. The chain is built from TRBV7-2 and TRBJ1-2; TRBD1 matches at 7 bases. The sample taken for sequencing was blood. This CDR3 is CASSPTFTQGRGYTF. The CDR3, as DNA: TGTGCCAGCAGCCCCACGTTCACACAGGGGCGAGGCTACACCTTC.